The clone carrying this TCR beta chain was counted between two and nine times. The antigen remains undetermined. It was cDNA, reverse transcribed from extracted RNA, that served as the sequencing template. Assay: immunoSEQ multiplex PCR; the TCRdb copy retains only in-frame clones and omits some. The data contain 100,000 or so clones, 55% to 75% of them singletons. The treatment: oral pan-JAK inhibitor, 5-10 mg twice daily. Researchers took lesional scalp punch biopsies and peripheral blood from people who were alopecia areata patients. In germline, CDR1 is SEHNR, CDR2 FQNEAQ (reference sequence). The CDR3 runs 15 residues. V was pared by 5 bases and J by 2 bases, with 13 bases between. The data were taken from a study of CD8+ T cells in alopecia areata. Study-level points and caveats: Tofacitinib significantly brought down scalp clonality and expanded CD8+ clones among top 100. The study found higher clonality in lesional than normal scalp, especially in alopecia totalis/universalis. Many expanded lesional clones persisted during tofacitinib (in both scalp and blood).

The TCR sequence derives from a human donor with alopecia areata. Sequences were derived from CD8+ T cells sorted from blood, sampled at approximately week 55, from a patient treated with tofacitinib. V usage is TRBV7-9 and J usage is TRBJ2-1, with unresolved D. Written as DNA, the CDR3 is TGTGCCAGCAGCGCGAGCCGGGTCCCCTACAATGAGCAGTTCTTC. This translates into CASSASRVPYNEQFF. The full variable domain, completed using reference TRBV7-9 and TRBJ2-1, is DTGVSQNPRHKITKRGQNVTFRCDPISEHNRLYWYRQTLGQGPEFLTYFQNEAQLEKSRLLSDRFSAERPKGSFSTLEIQRTEQGDSAMYLCASSASRVPYNEQFFGPGTRLTVL.